This TCR beta chain appears in the sequencing data of a study of T cell responses to AZD1222 COVID-19 vaccine. Libraries were prepared by immunoSEQ multiplex PCR; TCRdb keeps only in-frame clonotypes and omits some of them. Of about 93,000 clones listed, 89% were seen once; the top ten hold over 2.5%. General study results and limits: Distributed over spike, vaccine-associated CD4 TCRs predominated at 160-218 and 743-854. Clonal diversity may have been underestimated, and the donors were mostly white British, with more females than males.

This clone showed up just once. Its specificity is unknown. V was pared by 4 bases and J by 5 bases, with 15 bases between. This CDR3 has 15 residues. The germline V gene has CDR1 SGHKS and CDR2 YYEKEE (reference sequence). V and J are TRBV5-5 and TRBJ1-4; D is uncertain. The specimen was peripheral blood, collected on day 0 of MenACWY control vaccination. The clonotype originates from an adult in good health. The CDR3 sequence is CASSGSGLSNEKLFF. CDR3 nucleotide sequence: TGTGCCAGCAGCGGCTCAGGTCTCTCCAATGAAAAACTGTTTTTT. The full variable domain, rest sourced from reference TRBV5-5 and TRBJ1-4, is DAGVTQSPTHLIKTRGQQVTLRCSPISGHKSVSWYQQVLGQGPQFIFQYYEKEERGRGNFPDRFSARQFPNYSSELNVNALLLGDSALYLCASSGSGLSNEKLFFGSGTQLSVL.